Presented here are 6 T cell receptor beta chains from one specimen sequenced in a study of early T cells in non-severe SARS-CoV-2 infection. Via MiXCR, TCRdb re-called the 5' RACE reads, giving one row per CDR3 protein. Of approximately 70,000 distinct CDR3 sequences detected, under 15% appear once; the ten largest clones hold around 2.8%. The sample in question was whole blood, obtained at baseline. The receptors come from an adult who was a healthcare worker with PCR-confirmed SARS-CoV-2 infection or an uninfected control (not recorded which).

In this sample, this clonotype turned up many times. The CDR3 sequence: CASRPRTGDLYEQYF. The CDR3 DNA follows: TGTGCCAGCAGGCCACGGACAGGGGACTTATACGAGCAGTACTTC. The chain recombines TRBV12-3 or TRBV12-4 with TRBJ2-7; 9 bases agree with TRBD1. Losses at the gene ends were 6 bases for V and 4 bases for J; bases not matched to a gene: 10. There are 15 residues in the CDR3.

This chain joins TRBV2 and TRBJ1-3; no clear D. V was cut by 4 bases and J by 4 bases, with 8 bases left in between. The CDR3 consists of 13 residues. CDR1 and CDR2 from the germline V gene are SNHLY and FYNNEI. This CDR3 is CASSAVGGNTIYF. CDR3 coding DNA: TGTGCCAGCAGTGCTGTGGGGGGAAACACCATATATTTT.

The V gene is TRBV14, the J gene TRBJ2-1; D perhaps matches TRBD1 (6 bases). V shed 4 bases and J shed 2 bases, with 15 bases lying between them. The V gene's germline CDR1 is SGHDN and CDR2 FVKESK. The CDR3 totals 16 residues. CDR3 coding DNA: TGTGCCAGCAGCCTCGCATGGGGGCCGACCTACAATGAGCAGTTCTTC. It yields the protein CASSLAWGPTYNEQFF.

In its sample, this clonotype was seen many times. The rearrangement joins TRBV6-2 or TRBV6-3 to TRBJ1-6; no firm D call. V was clipped by 7 bases and J by 9 bases, with 10 bases between them. Germline CDR1 reads MNHEY; CDR2 reads SVGEGT. The CDR3 runs 12 residues. The CDR3 coding sequence is TGTGCCAGCATCCCCAACGGTTCACCCCTCCACTTT. Translating gives CASIPNGSPLHF.

This clonotype was detected many times. CDR3 sequence (DNA): TGTGCCAGCAGAGGTTGGGGGACACCGAATACGGGAGAGCAGTACTTC. The encoded protein is CASRGWGTPNTGEQYF. This chain joins TRBV28 and TRBJ2-7; D perhaps matches TRBD1 (6 bases). Germline V gene sequence: CDR1 MDHEN, CDR2 SYDVKM. The length of the CDR3 is 16 residues. V lost 6 bases, J lost 7 bases, and 25 bases lay in between.

The rearrangement uses TRBV18 and TRBJ2-2; TRBD2 matches at 8 bases. Germline-derived CDR1 and CDR2 are KGHSH and LQKENI. This CDR3 comprises 16 residues. V shed 6 bases and J 4 bases; nucleotides not matched to a gene: 10. This chain's CDR3 is CASSGRSGGTTGELFF. CDR3 nucleotide sequence: TGTGCCAGCTCCGGGAGGAGCGGGGGAACCACCGGGGAGCTGTTTTTT.